This TCR beta chain comes out of a study of human T cells and chemical hapten exposure. Study overall: Sensitization was performed using 2% DPC on a 2 cm by 2 cm upper inner arm skin site. Study-wide points: Given that the donors had alopecia, their immune response may differ from that seen in healthy people.

V was clipped by 3 bases and J by 5 bases, with 19 bases between them. Germline CDR1 and CDR2: SQVTM and ANQGSEA. The CDR3 contains 15 residues. This clonotype was picked up many times. The antigen is unknown. Per the original methods: Sample TCR totals centred on a median of around 96,000, ranging roughly 20,000 to 690,600. TCRdb reprocessed the RACE reads with MiXCR, giving one entry per CDR3 protein. TCRdb, not the original authors, processed these V and J calls. The repertoire has about 190,000 distinct CDR3 sequences, approximately 24% of them found once; the top ten carry under 2.5%. As to time point: patch test 3, about 24 weeks after DPC sensitization. Treatment of the sample: therapeutic diphenylcyclopropenone sensitization with weekly scalp DPC.

The receptor's source is a middle-aged woman with alopecia areata. Some clones in this sample may be carry-over from other donors' samples. This chain joins TRBV29-1 and TRBJ2-5; the D gene is possibly TRBD2 (6 bases). This sample comprised whole blood, obtained in connection with sensitization to the hapten diphenylcyclopropenone (DPC). Here the CDR3 reads CSVDLGGGRGETQYF. For the CDR3, the DNA is TGCAGCGTTGATCTCGGGGGAGGACGCGGGGAGACCCAGTACTTC.